This T cell receptor beta chain emerged from a study of neurological immune-mediated disorders. Study-level results: The highest TCR clonal expansion occurred in HTLV-1-associated myelopathy; multiple sclerosis fell below healthy controls. No CDR3 amino acid sequences recurred among expanded clones across subjects, suggesting private repertoires in all groups.

cDNA was made by 5'RACE with 10-nucleotide random UMIs. Via MiXCR, TCRdb re-called the 5' RACE reads, giving one row per CDR3 protein. The sample has under 90,000 distinct CDR3 sequences; about a tenth are singletons. This clonotype has a count of ten or more. Its antigen is unknown. Sequencing was carried out using PBMCs. The TCR originated in a man aged 35 to 55 in good health.

The DNA of the CDR3 is TGTGCCAGCAGCTTACGGACAGGGGACGCACAGTTCTTC. This translates into CASSLRTGDAQFF. This chain connects TRBV5-6 to TRBJ2-1, with 9 bases matching TRBD1. V trimming: 2 bases; J trimming: 13 bases; junction bases outside the gene matches: 7. Germline CDR1 is SGHDT and CDR2 is YYEEEE. The CDR3 spans 13 residues.